The rows below give T cell receptor beta chains drawn from one sample of a study of CD8+ T cells in alopecia areata. Profiling relied on immunoSEQ multiplex PCR, and the TCRdb table lists in-frame clones only, not all of them. The sample lists roughly 150,000 clones, around 55% occurring once. Here the sequenced sample was CD8+ T cells sorted from blood, taken at week 0. The source is a human donor with alopecia areata. Each CDR3 is given with its conserved first and last residue. The order of the fields is CDR3 DNA, CDR3 protein, J gene, clone size, V gene, D gene. A D gene is named only where the DNA matches it firmly. Not every row has a clone size; where given, it reads once, few, many or a size class.

TGTGCCAGTCGGGGGGACCAAAACAATGAGCAGTTCTTC,CASRGDQNNEQFF,TRBJ2-1,NA,TRBV9,TRBD2
TGCGCCAGCAGTGAAGACAGCTCCTACGAGCAGTACTTC,CASSEDSSYEQYF,TRBJ2-7,NA,TRBV10-2,NA
TGCGCCAGCAGCCCAGGGACAGGGGGTAACTATGGCTACACCTTC,CASSPGTGGNYGYTF,TRBJ1-2,NA,TRBV4-3,TRBD1
TGTGCCAGTAGTATAGAGGGACTGCCTTACAATGAGCAGTTCTTC,CASSIEGLPYNEQFF,TRBJ2-1,few,TRBV19,NA
TGTGCCAGCAGTCAGGGCGGTGAATCCCAGCATTTT,CASSQGGESQHF,TRBJ1-5,NA,TRBV7-9,NA
TGTGCCAGCAGTCCCATGTCGGCAGAGACCCAGTACTTC,CASSPMSAETQYF,TRBJ2-5,few,TRBV27,NA
TGCAGCGTGACCGGGACAGGGTATTTGGATGGCTACACCTTC,CSVTGTGYLDGYTF,TRBJ1-2,few,TRBV29-1,TRBD1
TGTGCCAGCAGTTATTCCACACTAGCGGGGTTGAATGAGCAGTTCTTC,CASSYSTLAGLNEQFF,TRBJ2-1,few,TRBV6-6,TRBD2
TGTGCCAGCAGCGGACAGGGCTACTATGGCTACACCTTC,CASSGQGYYGYTF,TRBJ1-2,NA,TRBV5-4,TRBD1
TGTGCCAGCAGTTCTGAGACAGAGTCCTACGAGCAGTACTTC,CASSSETESYEQYF,TRBJ2-7,few,TRBV28,NA
TGTGCCAGCAGTTACGGTCAGATGAACACTGAAGCTTTCTTT,CASSYGQMNTEAFF,TRBJ1-1,NA,TRBV6-5,NA
TGCAGCGTTGTGCCTGGGGCCGGACCCTACGAGCAGTACTTC,CSVVPGAGPYEQYF,TRBJ2-7,few,TRBV29-1,NA
TGCGCCAGCAGCCAAGTCCCTAGCGGCTGGAACACCGGGGAGCTGTTTTTT,CASSQVPSGWNTGELFF,TRBJ2-2,NA,TRBV4-3,TRBD2
TGTGCCTGGAGTGTCGGCAGCGGGGGGGCCTACGAGCAGTACTTC,CAWSVGSGGAYEQYF,TRBJ2-7,NA,TRBV30,TRBD2
TGCGCCAGCAGCCAAGATCGGGACAATGAGCAGTTCTTC,CASSQDRDNEQFF,TRBJ2-1,few,TRBV4-3,NA
TGTGCCAGCGCACGGGGGGGCGATAGCACAGATACGCAGTATTTT,CASARGGDSTDTQYF,TRBJ2-3,few,TRBV13,TRBD2
TGTGCCAGCAGCTTGACAGGGGAAACGTTAAATGAGCAGTTCTTC,CASSLTGETLNEQFF,TRBJ2-1,once,TRBV6-5,TRBD1
TGTGCTAGTGGCAATATGGGGGAGTCCACTGAAGCTTTCTTT,CASGNMGESTEAFF,TRBJ1-1,few,TRBV12-5,NA
TGCAGCTCCACAGTGGGCTACGAGCAGTACTTC,CSSTVGYEQYF,TRBJ2-7,few,TRBV29-1,NA
TGTGCCAGCAGCTTGGCCCAGGATTCTCGGACTCATGGCTACACCTTC,CASSLAQDSRTHGYTF,TRBJ1-2,NA,TRBV5-6,NA
TGCGCCAGCAGCTCCGTCTGGGACGCCTGGGGGAGTAACACCGGGGAGCTGTTTTTT,CASSSVWDAWGSNTGELFF,TRBJ2-2,NA,TRBV5-1,NA
TGTGCCAGCAGTCTCGGGGACAGGCTCTACGAGCAGTACTTC,CASSLGDRLYEQYF,TRBJ2-7,few,TRBV27,TRBD1
TGCGCCAGCAGCCAAGACGGCAGCAGCTTCTACAATGAGCAGTTCTTC,CASSQDGSSFYNEQFF,TRBJ2-1,NA,TRBV4-1,NA
TGCAGCGTTGAAGGAGGATCTAGCACAGATACGCAGTATTTT,CSVEGGSSTDTQYF,TRBJ2-3,NA,TRBV29-1,NA
TGCGCCAGCAGCCAAGATCGGGGGAATAATTCACCCCTCCACTTT,CASSQDRGNNSPLHF,TRBJ1-6,NA,TRBV4-3,NA
TGTGCCAGCCTCCCTCGGGACGGACCTGGCGAGCAGTACTTC,CASLPRDGPGEQYF,TRBJ2-7,few,TRBV7-9,NA